This is a list of T cell receptor beta chains from one sample in a study of response to subunit inactivated influenza vaccine. From the RT-PCR reads, TCRdb called clonotypes with MiXCR, one entry per CDR3 protein. The table lists around 480,000 distinct CDR3 sequences, about 15% of them singletons, with about 3% in the top ten. The source was CD4+ T cells sorted from PBMCs, collected about 23 months after vaccination. Source of these receptors: a man aged 45 to 75 who received an inactivated influenza vaccine. Each CDR3 is given with its conserved first and last residue. Each record gives: CDR3 DNA, CDR3 protein, D gene, clone size, J gene, V gene. A D gene is named only where the DNA matches it firmly. Clone size is not always given. Where it is, it says once, few, many or a class for expanded clones.

DNA: TGCGCCAGCAGCCAAGGGACAGGGTTGAATAATTCACCCCTCCACTTT; CDR3: CASSQGTGLNNSPLHF; D: TRBD1; size: many; J: TRBJ1-6; V: TRBV4-3
DNA: TGTGCCATCAACGCAGGGGCGAGAACCGGGGAGCTGTTTTTT; CDR3: CAINAGARTGELFF; D: NA; size: few; J: TRBJ2-2; V: TRBV10-3
DNA: TGTGCCAGCAGTTACTCAGCAGGGAGGTATGGTCAGCCCCAGCATTTT; CDR3: CASSYSAGRYGQPQHF; D: NA; size: few; J: TRBJ1-5; V: TRBV6-5
DNA: TGTGCCACCAGCAGTGGGAGGGCCTCCTACAATGAGCAGTTCTTC; CDR3: CATSSGRASYNEQFF; D: TRBD2; size: NA; J: TRBJ2-1; V: TRBV15
DNA: TGTGCCAGCAGTGACAGGGATCGGGGCTACACCTTC; CDR3: CASSDRDRGYTF; D: NA; size: NA; J: TRBJ1-2; V: TRBV6-1
DNA: TGTGCCAGCAGCCAAGGCGGGACTTTCTCAGATACGCAGTATTTT; CDR3: CASSQGGTFSDTQYF; D: NA; size: few; J: TRBJ2-3; V: TRBV3-1
DNA: TGTGCCAGCAGCCGCCACGCAGCGGAGACAGATACGCAGTATTTT; CDR3: CASSRHAAETDTQYF; D: NA; size: many; J: TRBJ2-3; V: TRBV3-1
DNA: TGCGCCAGCAGCTTGTTCGGGGTCCTCTCTGGCACTGAAGCTTTCTTT; CDR3: CASSLFGVLSGTEAFF; D: NA; size: NA; J: TRBJ1-1; V: TRBV5-1
DNA: TGTGCCAGCAGCAAAGATCTAAGACAGGGTAATAGTTCTAACTATGGCTACACCTTC; CDR3: CASSKDLRQGNSSNYGYTF; D: NA; size: NA; J: TRBJ1-2; V: TRBV21-1
DNA: TGTGCCACCAGTGATCCGACAGCGCAGAACACCGGGGAGCTGTTTTTT; CDR3: CATSDPTAQNTGELFF; D: NA; size: NA; J: TRBJ2-2; V: TRBV24-1
DNA: TGTGCCAGCAGCCCCGCTGGGACAGGGCAGTACTTC; CDR3: CASSPAGTGQYF; D: TRBD1; size: few; J: TRBJ2-7; V: TRBV7-2
DNA: TGCGCCAGCAGCCAAGATGCACTAACCCAAGAGACCCAGTACTTC; CDR3: CASSQDALTQETQYF; D: NA; size: few; J: TRBJ2-5; V: TRBV4-3
DNA: TGTGCCAGCAGTTCGTTAGCGGGAGATGACACCGGGGAGCTGTTTTTT; CDR3: CASSSLAGDDTGELFF; D: TRBD2; size: few; J: TRBJ2-2; V: TRBV28
DNA: TGCGCCAGCAGCATAGCGGGAGTTGCAAATGAGCAGTTCTTC; CDR3: CASSIAGVANEQFF; D: TRBD2; size: few; J: TRBJ2-1; V: TRBV5-1
DNA: TGTGCCAGCAGCCGCGACTTTGGAGGTAATTCACCCCTCCACTTT; CDR3: CASSRDFGGNSPLHF; D: NA; size: once; J: TRBJ1-6; V: TRBV7-2
DNA: TGTGCCAGCAGCATGACAGGGAATTCCAAAAACATTCAGTACTTC; CDR3: CASSMTGNSKNIQYF; D: TRBD1; size: NA; J: TRBJ2-4; V: TRBV28
DNA: TGTGCCAGTAGAGGCCAGGGGGGAACCTACGAGCAGTACTTC; CDR3: CASRGQGGTYEQYF; D: NA; size: NA; J: TRBJ2-7; V: TRBV19
DNA: TGTGCCAGCAGCCAACGGGACAGGATCGGGACCCTCGGGGAGCTGTTTTTT; CDR3: CASSQRDRIGTLGELFF; D: TRBD1; size: few; J: TRBJ2-2; V: TRBV3-1
DNA: TGCGCCAGCAGCCAAGATCCACAGGGGCCGGGACTAGCGATCGAGCAGTACTTC; CDR3: CASSQDPQGPGLAIEQYF; D: TRBD2; size: few; J: TRBJ2-7; V: TRBV4-3
DNA: TGCAGTGCTAGAGGTTTGAGTGGGTCCAGGGGGCGGTACAATGAGCAGTTCTTC; CDR3: CSARGLSGSRGRYNEQFF; D: TRBD1; size: NA; J: TRBJ2-1; V: TRBV20-1
DNA: TGCAGTGCTGGACAGACTACTAGCGGGAGGGCCGAGACCCAGTACTTC; CDR3: CSAGQTTSGRAETQYF; D: TRBD2; size: NA; J: TRBJ2-5; V: TRBV20-1
DNA: TGCAGTGCTAGATCAGACGGGGCCAGGAGAACTTATAATTCACCCCTCCACTTT; CDR3: CSARSDGARRTYNSPLHF; D: NA; size: NA; J: TRBJ1-6; V: TRBV20-1
DNA: TGTGCCAGCAGCCCCGCGGGTAGTCGGGTAAACGAGCAGTACTTC; CDR3: CASSPAGSRVNEQYF; D: NA; size: NA; J: TRBJ2-7; V: TRBV7-8
DNA: TGCGCCAGCAGCTGGGTAGAGGGAAGGGCAGATACGCAGTATTTT; CDR3: CASSWVEGRADTQYF; D: NA; size: NA; J: TRBJ2-3; V: TRBV5-1
DNA: TGTGCCAGCAGCTTGAAAGGTGCGGAGACCCAGTACTTC; CDR3: CASSLKGAETQYF; D: NA; size: many; J: TRBJ2-5; V: TRBV5-6
DNA: TGTGCCAGCAGCTTAGTGGGACTAGCGGGAGGGATCCACACCGGGGAGCTGTTTTTT; CDR3: CASSLVGLAGGIHTGELFF; D: TRBD2; size: NA; J: TRBJ2-2; V: TRBV11-2
DNA: TGTGCCAGCAGCCCCGGGACAGAAGGAGGGACCCAGTACTTC; CDR3: CASSPGTEGGTQYF; D: TRBD1; size: NA; J: TRBJ2-5; V: TRBV3-1
DNA: TGTGCCAGCAGTGGGGCGGGCACATACTACAATGAGCAGTTCTTC; CDR3: CASSGAGTYYNEQFF; D: NA; size: NA; J: TRBJ2-1; V: TRBV28
DNA: TGTGCCAGCAGCCGGGTTATAGCGGCAGATACGCAGTATTTT; CDR3: CASSRVIAADTQYF; D: NA; size: NA; J: TRBJ2-3; V: TRBV14
DNA: TGTGCCAGCAGTTACGGGACAGGGACCTATGGCTACACCTTC; CDR3: CASSYGTGTYGYTF; D: TRBD1; size: few; J: TRBJ1-2; V: TRBV6-5
DNA: TGCAGTGCCCTCACGACTATGAGCTCCTACAATGAGCAGTTCTTC; CDR3: CSALTTMSSYNEQFF; D: NA; size: NA; J: TRBJ2-1; V: TRBV20-1
DNA: TGCGCCAGCAGCTCAGACAGGATCGGTGAGACCCAGTACTTC; CDR3: CASSSDRIGETQYF; D: NA; size: NA; J: TRBJ2-5; V: TRBV5-1
DNA: TGTGCCAGCACGCGACAGCCCTCGGGCTACACCTTC; CDR3: CASTRQPSGYTF; D: NA; size: few; J: TRBJ1-2; V: TRBV7-9
DNA: TGTGCCAGCAGCTTAGAGGGTGCTCTAAATGAGCAGTTCTTC; CDR3: CASSLEGALNEQFF; D: NA; size: few; J: TRBJ2-1; V: TRBV7-9
DNA: TGTGCCAGCAGCTTGGCCTGGGATGAGCAGTTCTTC; CDR3: CASSLAWDEQFF; D: NA; size: NA; J: TRBJ2-1; V: TRBV5-4
DNA: TGTGCCAGCAGTGAACAGAATTCACCCCTCCACTTT; CDR3: CASSEQNSPLHF; D: NA; size: few; J: TRBJ1-6; V: TRBV27